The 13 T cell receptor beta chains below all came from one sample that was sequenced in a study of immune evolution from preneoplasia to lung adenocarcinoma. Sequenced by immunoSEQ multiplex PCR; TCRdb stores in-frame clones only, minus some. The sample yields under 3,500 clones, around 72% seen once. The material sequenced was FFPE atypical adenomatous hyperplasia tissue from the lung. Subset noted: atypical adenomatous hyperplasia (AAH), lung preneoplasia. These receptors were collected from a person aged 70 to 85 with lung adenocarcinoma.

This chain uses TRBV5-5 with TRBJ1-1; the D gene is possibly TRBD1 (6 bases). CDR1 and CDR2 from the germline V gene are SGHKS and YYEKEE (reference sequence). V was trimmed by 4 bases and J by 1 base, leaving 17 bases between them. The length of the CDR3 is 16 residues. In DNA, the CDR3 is TGTGCCAGCAGCGGCATCAGGGGAGGGGGGAACACTGAAGCTTTCTTT. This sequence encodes CASSGIRGGGNTEAFF.

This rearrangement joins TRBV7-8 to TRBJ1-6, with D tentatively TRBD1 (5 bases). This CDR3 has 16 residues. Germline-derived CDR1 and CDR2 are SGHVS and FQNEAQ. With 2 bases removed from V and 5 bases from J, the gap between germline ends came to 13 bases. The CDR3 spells CASSLLSRANNSPLHF. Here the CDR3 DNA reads TGTGCCAGCAGCTTATTATCCAGGGCCAATAATTCACCCCTCCACTTT.

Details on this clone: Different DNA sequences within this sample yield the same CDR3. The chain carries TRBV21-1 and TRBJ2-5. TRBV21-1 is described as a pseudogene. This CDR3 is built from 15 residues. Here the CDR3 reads CASSKGTGGGETQYF. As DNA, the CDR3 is TGTGCCAGCAGCAAAGGAACTGGAGGGGGAGAGACCCAGTACTTC.

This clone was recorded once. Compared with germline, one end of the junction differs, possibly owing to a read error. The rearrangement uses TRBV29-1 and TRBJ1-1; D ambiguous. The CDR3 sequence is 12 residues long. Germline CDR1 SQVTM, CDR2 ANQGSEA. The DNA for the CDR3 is TGCAGCGTTTTAACACTGAACACTAAAGCTTTCTTT. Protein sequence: CSVLTLNTKAFF.

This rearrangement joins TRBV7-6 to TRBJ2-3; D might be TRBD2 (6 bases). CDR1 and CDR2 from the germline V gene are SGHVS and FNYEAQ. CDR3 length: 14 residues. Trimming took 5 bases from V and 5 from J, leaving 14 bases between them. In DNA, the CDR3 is TGTGCCAGCAGCGGGGGGACCCGCCTAGATACGCAGTATTTT. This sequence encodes CASSGGTRLDTQYF.

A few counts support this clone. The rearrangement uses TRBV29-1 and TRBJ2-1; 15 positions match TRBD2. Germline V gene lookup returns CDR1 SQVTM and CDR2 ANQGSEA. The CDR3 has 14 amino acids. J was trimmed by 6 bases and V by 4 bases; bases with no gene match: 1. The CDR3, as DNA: TGCAGCGTTGGGGGACTAGCGGGAGGCAATGAGCAGTTCTTC. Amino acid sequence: CSVGGLAGGNEQFF.

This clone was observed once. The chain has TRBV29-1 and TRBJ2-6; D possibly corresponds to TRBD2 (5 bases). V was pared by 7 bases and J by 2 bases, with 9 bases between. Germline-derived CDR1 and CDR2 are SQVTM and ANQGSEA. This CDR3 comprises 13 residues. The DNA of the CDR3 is TGCAGCGCCCGGAGGCCTGGGGCCAACGTCCTGACTTTC. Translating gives CSARRPGANVLTF.

The CDR3 here is CASGQPGSTRAFF. The CDR3 DNA is TGTGCCTCCGGGCAACCAGGGAGTACACGGGCTTTCTTT. This chain joins TRBV27 and TRBJ1-1; the D gene is possibly TRBD1 (5 bases). The CDR3 is 13 amino acids. Germline V lookup: CDR1 MNHEY, CDR2 SMNVEV (reference sequence). V lost 11 bases, J lost 11 bases, and 24 bases lay in between.

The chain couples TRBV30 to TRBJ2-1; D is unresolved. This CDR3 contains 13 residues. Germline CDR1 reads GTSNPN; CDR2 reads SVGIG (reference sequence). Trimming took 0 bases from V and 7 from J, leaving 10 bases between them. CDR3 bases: TGTGCCTGGAGTGTGGGGATCGAGAATGAGCAGTTCTTC. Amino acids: CAWSVGIENEQFF.

In nucleotides, the CDR3 is TGTGCCAGCAGCTTCTCTAGGGGGAGCCAAGAGACCCAGTACTTC. Encoded protein: CASSFSRGSQETQYF. The chain joins TRBV5-4 to TRBJ2-5; D is possibly TRBD1 (6 bases). The ends were cut back, 2 bases at V and 1 base at J, with 12 bases in the middle. Per germline, CDR1 SGHNT and CDR2 YYREEE (reference sequence). This CDR3 contains 15 residues.

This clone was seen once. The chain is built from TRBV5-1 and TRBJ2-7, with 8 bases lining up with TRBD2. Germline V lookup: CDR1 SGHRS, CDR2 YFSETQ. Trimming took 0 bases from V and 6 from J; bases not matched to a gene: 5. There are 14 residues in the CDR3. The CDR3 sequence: CASSLVLAGGEQYF. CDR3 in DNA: TGCGCCAGCAGCTTGGTTCTAGCGGGTGGCGAGCAGTACTTC.

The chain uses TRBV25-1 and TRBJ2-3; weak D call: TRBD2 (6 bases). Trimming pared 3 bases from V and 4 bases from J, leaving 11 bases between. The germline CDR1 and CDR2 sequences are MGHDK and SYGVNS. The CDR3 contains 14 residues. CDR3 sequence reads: CASSEGREADTQYF. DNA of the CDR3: TGTGCCAGCAGTGAGGGCAGGGAGGCAGATACGCAGTATTTT.

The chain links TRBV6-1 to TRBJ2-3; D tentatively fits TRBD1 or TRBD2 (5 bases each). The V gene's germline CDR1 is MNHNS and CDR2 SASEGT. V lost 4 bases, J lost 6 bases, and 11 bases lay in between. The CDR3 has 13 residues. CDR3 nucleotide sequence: TGTGCCAGCAGTGTCTGGGGGTCCGATACGCAGTATTTT. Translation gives CASSVWGSDTQYF.